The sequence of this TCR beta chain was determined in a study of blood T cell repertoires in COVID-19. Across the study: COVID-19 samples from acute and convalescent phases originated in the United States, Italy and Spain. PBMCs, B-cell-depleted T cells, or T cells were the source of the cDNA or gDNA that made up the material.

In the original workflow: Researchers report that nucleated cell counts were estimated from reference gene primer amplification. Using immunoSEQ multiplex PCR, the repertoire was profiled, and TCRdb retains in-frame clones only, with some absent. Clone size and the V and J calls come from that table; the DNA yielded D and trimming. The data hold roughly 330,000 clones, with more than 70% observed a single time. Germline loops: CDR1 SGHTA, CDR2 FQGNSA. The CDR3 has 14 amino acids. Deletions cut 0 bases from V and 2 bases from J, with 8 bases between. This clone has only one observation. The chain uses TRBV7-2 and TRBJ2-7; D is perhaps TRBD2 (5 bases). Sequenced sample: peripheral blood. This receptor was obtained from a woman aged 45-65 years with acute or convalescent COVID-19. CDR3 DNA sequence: TGTGCCAGCAGCTTAGCGCACGGGACCTACGAGCAGTACTTC. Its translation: CASSLAHGTYEQYF.